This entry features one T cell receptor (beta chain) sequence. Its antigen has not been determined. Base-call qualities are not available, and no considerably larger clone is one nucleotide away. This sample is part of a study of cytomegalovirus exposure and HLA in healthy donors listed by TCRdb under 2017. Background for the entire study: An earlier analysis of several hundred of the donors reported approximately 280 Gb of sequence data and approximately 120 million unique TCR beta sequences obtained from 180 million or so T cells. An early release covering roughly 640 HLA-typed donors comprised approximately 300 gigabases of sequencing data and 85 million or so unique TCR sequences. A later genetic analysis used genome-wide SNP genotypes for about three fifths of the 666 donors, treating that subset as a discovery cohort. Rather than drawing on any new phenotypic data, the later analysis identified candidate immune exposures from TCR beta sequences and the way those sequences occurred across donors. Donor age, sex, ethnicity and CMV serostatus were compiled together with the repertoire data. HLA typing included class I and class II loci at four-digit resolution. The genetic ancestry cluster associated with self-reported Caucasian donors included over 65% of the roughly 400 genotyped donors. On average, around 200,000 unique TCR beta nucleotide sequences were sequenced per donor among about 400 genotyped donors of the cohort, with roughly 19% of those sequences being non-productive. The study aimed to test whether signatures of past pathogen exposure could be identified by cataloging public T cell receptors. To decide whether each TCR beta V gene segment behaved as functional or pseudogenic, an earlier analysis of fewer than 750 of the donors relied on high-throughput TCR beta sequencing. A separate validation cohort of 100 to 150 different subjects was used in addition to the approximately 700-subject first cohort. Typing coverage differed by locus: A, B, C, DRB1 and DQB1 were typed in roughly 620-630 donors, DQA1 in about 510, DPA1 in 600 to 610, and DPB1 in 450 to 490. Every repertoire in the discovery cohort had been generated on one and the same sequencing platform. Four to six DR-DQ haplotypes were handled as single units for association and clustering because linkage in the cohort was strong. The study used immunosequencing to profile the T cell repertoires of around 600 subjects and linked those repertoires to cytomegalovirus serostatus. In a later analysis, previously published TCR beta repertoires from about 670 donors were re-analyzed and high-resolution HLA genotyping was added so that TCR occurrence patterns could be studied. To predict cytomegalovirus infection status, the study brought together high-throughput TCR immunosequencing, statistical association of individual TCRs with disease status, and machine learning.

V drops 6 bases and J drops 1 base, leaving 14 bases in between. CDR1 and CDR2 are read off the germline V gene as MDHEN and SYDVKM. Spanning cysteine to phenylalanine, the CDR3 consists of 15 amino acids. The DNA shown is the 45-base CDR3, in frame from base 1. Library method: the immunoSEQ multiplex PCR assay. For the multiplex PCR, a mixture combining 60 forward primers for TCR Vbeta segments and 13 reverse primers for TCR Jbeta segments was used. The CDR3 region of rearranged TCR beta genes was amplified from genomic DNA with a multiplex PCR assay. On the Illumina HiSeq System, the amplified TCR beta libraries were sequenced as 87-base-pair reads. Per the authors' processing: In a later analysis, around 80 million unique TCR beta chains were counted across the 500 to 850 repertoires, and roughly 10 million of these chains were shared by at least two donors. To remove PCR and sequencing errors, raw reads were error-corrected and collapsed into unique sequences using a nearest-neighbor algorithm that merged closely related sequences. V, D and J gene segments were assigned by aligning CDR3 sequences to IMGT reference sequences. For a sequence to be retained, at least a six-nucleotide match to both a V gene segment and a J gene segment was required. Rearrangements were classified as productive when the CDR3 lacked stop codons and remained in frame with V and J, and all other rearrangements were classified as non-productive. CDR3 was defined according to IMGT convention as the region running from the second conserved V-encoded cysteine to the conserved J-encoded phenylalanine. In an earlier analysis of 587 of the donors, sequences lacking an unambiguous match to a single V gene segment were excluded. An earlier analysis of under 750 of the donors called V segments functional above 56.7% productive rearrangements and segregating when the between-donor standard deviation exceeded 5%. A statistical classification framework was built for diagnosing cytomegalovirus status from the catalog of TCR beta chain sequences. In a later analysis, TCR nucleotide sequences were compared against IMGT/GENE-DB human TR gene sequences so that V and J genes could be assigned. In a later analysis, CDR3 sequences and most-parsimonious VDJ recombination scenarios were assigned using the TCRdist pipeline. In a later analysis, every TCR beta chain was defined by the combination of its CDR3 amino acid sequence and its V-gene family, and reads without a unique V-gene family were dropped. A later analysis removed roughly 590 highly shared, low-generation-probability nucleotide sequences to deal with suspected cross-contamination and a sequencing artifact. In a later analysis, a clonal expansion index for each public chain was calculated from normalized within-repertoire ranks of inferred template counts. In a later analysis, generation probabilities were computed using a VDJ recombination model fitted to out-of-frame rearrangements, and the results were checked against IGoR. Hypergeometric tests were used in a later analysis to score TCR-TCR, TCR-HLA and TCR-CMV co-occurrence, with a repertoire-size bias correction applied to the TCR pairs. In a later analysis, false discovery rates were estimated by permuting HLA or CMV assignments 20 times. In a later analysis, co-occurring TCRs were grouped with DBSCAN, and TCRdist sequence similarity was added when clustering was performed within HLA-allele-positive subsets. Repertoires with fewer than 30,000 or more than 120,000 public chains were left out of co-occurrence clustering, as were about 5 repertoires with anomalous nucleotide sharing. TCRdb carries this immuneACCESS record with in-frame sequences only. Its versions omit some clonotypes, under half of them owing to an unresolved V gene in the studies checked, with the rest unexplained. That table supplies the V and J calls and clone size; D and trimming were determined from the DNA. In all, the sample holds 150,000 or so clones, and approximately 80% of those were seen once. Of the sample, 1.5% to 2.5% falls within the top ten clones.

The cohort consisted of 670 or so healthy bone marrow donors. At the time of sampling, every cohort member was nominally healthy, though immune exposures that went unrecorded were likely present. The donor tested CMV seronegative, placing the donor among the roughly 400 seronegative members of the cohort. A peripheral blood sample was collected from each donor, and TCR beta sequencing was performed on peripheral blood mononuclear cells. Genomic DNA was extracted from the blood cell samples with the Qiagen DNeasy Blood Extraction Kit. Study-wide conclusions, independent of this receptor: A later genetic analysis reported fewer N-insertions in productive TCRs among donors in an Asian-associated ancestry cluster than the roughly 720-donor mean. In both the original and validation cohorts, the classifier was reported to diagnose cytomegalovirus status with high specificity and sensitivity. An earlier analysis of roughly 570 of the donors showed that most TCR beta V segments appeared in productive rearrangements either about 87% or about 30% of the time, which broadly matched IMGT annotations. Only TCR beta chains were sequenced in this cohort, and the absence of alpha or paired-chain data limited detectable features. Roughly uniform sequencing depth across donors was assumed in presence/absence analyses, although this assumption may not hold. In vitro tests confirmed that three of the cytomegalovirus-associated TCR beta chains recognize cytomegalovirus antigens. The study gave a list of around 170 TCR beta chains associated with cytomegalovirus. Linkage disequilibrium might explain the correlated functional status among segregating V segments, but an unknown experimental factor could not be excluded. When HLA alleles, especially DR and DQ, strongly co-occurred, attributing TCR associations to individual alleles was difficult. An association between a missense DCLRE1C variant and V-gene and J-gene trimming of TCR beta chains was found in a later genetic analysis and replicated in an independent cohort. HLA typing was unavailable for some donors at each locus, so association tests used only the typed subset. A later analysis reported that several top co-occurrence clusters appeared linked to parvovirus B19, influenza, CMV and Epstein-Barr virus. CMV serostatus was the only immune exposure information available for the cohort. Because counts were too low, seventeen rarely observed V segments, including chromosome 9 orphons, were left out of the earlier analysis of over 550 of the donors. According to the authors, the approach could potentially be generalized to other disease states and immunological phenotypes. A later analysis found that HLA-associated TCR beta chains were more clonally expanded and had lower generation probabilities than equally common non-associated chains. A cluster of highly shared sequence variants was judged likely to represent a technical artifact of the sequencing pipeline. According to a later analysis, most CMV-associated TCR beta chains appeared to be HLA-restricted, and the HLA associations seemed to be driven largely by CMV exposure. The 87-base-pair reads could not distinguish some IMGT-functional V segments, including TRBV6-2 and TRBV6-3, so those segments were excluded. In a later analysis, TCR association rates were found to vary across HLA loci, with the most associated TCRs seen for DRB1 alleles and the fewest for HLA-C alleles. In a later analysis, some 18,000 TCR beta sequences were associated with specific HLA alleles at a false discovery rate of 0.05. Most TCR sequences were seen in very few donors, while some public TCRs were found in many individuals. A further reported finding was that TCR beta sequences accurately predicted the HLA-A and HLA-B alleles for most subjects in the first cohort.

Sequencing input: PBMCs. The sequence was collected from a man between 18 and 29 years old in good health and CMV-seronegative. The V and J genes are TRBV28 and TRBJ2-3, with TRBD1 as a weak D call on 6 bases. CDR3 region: CASSTWTDGTDTQYF. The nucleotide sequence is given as TGTGCCAGCAGCACTTGGACAGACGGCACAGATACGCAGTATTTT.